Sequencing of this T cell receptor beta chain was carried out in a study of T cells in Graves' hyperthyroidism and ophthalmopathy. This clonotype was recorded a few times. Its antigen remains unidentified. TCR beta CDR3 sequences were amplified from RNA transcripts. HTBI primers drove first-round RT-PCR of the TCR CDR3. TCRdb reprocessed the multiplex PCR reads with MiXCR, giving one entry per CDR3 protein. The data contain about 640,000 distinct CDR3 sequences, 45% of them seen just once; the ten biggest clones take up less than 9%. With V trimmed by 1 base and J by 4 bases, 5 bases remained unmatched. The germline CDR1 and CDR2 sequences are DFQATT and SNEGSKA (reference sequence). The CDR3 covers 14 residues. Study-level points and caveats: Within blood appeared most thyroid clonotypes that had expanded above 0.001.

The TCR sequence derives from an adult man with Graves' disease, either hyperthyroidism or ophthalmopathy (not recorded which). V is TRBV20-1 and J is TRBJ1-2; 8 nucleotides align to TRBD1. Sequencing was performed on peripheral blood or thyroid tissue (not recorded which). DNA of the CDR3: TGCAGTGCTAGAGCCGGACAGGGTGGCTATGGCTACACCTTC. Protein product: CSARAGQGGYGYTF.